The entry below gives a single T cell receptor beta chain sequence along with its context. The clone's antigen remains unknown. No per-base quality is available; no much larger clone lies one base away. The library was built by means of the immunoSEQ multiplex PCR assay. Sourced from immuneACCESS, this table was stored by TCRdb with only in-frame sequences that have V and J called. A share of the clones is absent; for the studies checked, an unresolved V gene accounts for under half, and the remainder has no known explanation. This sample holds about 41,000 clones; around 94% were observed only once. Under 30% of the sample is in the top ten clones. CDR1 LNHDA and CDR2 SQIVND are derived from the germline V gene (reference sequence). From the cysteine up to the phenylalanine, the CDR3 has a length of 14 residues. The CDR3 DNA has 42 bases and is translated from base 1. Relative to germline, V is 0 bases shorter and J is 12 bases shorter, with 15 bases between their ends.

The sample comes from a study of control samples from healthy donors and cancer patients (dated by TCRdb to 2018 to 2020). The chain employs TRBV19 and TRBJ2-1; the D region may be TRBD1 or TRBD2, each matching 5 bases equally. The sequencing input was blood. The TCR comes from a man aged 55 to 70 in good health. DNA sequence: TGTGCCAGTAGTATAGAGGGCCTTGGGGGACCGCAGTTCTTC. It codes for CASSIEGLGGPQFF.